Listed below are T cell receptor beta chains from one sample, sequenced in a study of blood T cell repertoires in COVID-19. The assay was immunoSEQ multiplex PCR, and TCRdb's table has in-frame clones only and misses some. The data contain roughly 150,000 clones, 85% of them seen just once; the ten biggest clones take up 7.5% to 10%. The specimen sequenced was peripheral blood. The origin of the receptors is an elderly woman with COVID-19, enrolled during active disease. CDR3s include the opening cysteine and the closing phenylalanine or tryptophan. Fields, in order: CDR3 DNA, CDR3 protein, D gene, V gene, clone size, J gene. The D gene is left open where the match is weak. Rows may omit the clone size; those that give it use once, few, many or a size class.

cdr3_nt: TGTGCCAGCAGCAGGGACACGGGTCAGCCCCAGCATTTT; cdr3_aa: CASSRDTGQPQHF; d_call: NA; v_call: TRBV21-1; clone_size: NA; j_call: TRBJ1-5
cdr3_nt: TGTGCCAGCAGGGCGGGCCACCTTAGCAATCAGCCCCAGCATTTT; cdr3_aa: CASRAGHLSNQPQHF; d_call: NA; v_call: TRBV6-5; clone_size: once; j_call: TRBJ1-5
cdr3_nt: TGTGCCAGCAGCATCGGGATTTACCATTCACCCCTCCACTTT; cdr3_aa: CASSIGIYHSPLHF; d_call: NA; v_call: TRBV6-5; clone_size: NA; j_call: TRBJ1-6
cdr3_nt: TGTGCCAGCAGCACAGCCACAGGGAACGAGCAGTACTTC; cdr3_aa: CASSTATGNEQYF; d_call: NA; v_call: TRBV9; clone_size: NA; j_call: TRBJ2-7
cdr3_nt: TGTGCCAGCAGCGTAGAGCCAGGGTTGGTCGGTTATAATTCACCCCTCCACTTT; cdr3_aa: CASSVEPGLVGYNSPLHF; d_call: NA; v_call: TRBV9; clone_size: NA; j_call: TRBJ1-6
cdr3_nt: TGTGCCAGCAGCTCCCGGGGGGCGGGACACCTTCCGGACTATGGCTACACCTTC; cdr3_aa: CASSSRGAGHLPDYGYTF; d_call: NA; v_call: TRBV7-2; clone_size: once; j_call: TRBJ1-2
cdr3_nt: TGCGCCAGCAGCCGAGATCCGGGCACTGAAGCTTTCTTT; cdr3_aa: CASSRDPGTEAFF; d_call: NA; v_call: TRBV4-1; clone_size: NA; j_call: TRBJ1-1
cdr3_nt: TGTGCCAGCTCAAGGCGGCTAGCGCTATACAATGAGCAGTTCTTC; cdr3_aa: CASSRRLALYNEQFF; d_call: NA; v_call: TRBV18; clone_size: once; j_call: TRBJ2-1
cdr3_nt: TGTGCCAGCTCACCAAGACTAGGGGACTACGAGCAGTACTTC; cdr3_aa: CASSPRLGDYEQYF; d_call: NA; v_call: TRBV18; clone_size: NA; j_call: TRBJ2-7
cdr3_nt: TGTGCCAGCAGCCAAGCTGACGACAGGGCAGATGGCTACACCTTC; cdr3_aa: CASSQADDRADGYTF; d_call: TRBD1; v_call: TRBV3-1/TRBV3-2; clone_size: NA; j_call: TRBJ1-2
cdr3_nt: TGTGCCAGCTCGGGCAGGATGAGCTACGAGCAGTACTTC; cdr3_aa: CASSGRMSYEQYF; d_call: NA; v_call: TRBV18; clone_size: NA; j_call: TRBJ2-7